This T cell receptor beta chain stems from a study of early T cells in non-severe SARS-CoV-2 infection. The study, taken as a whole, reports: Matching with VDJdb favored anti-spike CD8 responses (missing private and CD4 specificities).

Each cDNA molecule carried a unique molecular identifier. Via MiXCR, TCRdb re-called the 5' RACE reads, giving one row per CDR3 protein. The sample includes roughly 75,000 distinct CDR3 sequences, 8.5% to 10% seen only once; the top ten take around 4.6%. At least ten counts were recorded for this clonotype. Antigen specificity is unknown. Per the germline V gene, CDR1 is MNHNS and CDR2 is SASEGT. This CDR3 spans 14 amino acids. V was trimmed by 6 bases and J by 9 bases, leaving 15 bases between them. The chain couples TRBV6-1 to TRBJ1-6; D is unresolved. The source material was whole blood. The TCR originated in an adult who was a healthcare worker with PCR-confirmed SARS-CoV-2 infection or an uninfected control (not recorded which). CDR3 region: CASRGILSSSPLHF. Here the CDR3 DNA reads TGTGCCAGCAGGGGGATACTCTCCTCTTCACCCCTCCACTTT.